This T cell receptor beta chain came from a study of shared clonotypes between healthy human individuals. A remark on this clone: Its target is not known.

The study's findings and limits: Naive subsets usually exceeded memory subsets in estimated richness.

Using immunoSEQ multiplex PCR, the repertoire was profiled, and TCRdb retains in-frame clones only, with some absent. Seen here are approximately 980,000 clones, more than 75% observed once, and the top ten hold approximately 1.5%. CDR3 length: 13 residues. With 4 bases removed from V and 5 bases from J, the gap between germline ends came to 8 bases. Germline CDR1 SEHNR, CDR2 FQNEAQ (reference sequence). This rearrangement joins TRBV7-9 to TRBJ2-2; D is unresolved. Specimen: memory CD4+ T cells sorted from blood. Subset indicated: CD45RA-negative fraction. This TCR derives from a man aged 18 to 35 in good health. In DNA, the CDR3 is TGTGCCAGCAGCTGGTTTGGGACCGGGGAGCTGTTTTTT. Protein sequence: CASSWFGTGELFF.